Listed here is a single T cell receptor beta chain. Its matching antigen is unknown. Via MiXCR, TCRdb re-called the RT-PCR reads, giving one row per CDR3 protein. The data show almost 600,000 distinct CDR3 sequences, around 15% seen once. The data were taken from a study of response to subunit inactivated influenza vaccine. General study findings and limits: Authors suggested each seasonal flu vaccination may recruit only limited numbers of new T cells.

The sequencing here drew on PBMCs from blood, taken less than 13 days after vaccination. The clonotype was recovered from a middle-aged man who received an inactivated influenza vaccine.

The CDR3 reads CASSGQDGGGGYTF. In DNA, the CDR3 is TGTGCCAGCAGTGGACAGGATGGCGGCGGTGGCTACACCTTC. The rearrangement links TRBV6-1 to TRBJ1-2; tentative D call: TRBD1 (6 bases). Trimming shortened V by 4 bases and J by 7 bases, and 16 bases separated the two germline ends. Germline V lookup: CDR1 MNHNS, CDR2 SASEGT. This CDR3 has 14 amino acids.